What follows are 20 T cell receptor beta chains derived from one specimen sequenced in a study of T cell responses to AZD1222 COVID-19 vaccine. Data came from immunoSEQ multiplex PCR; TCRdb stores just in-frame clones and leaves some out. This table has fewer than 200,000 clones, 85% to 95% appearing once. Sequenced here: peripheral blood, sampled on day 0 of AZD1222 vaccination. These receptors all come from an adult in good health.

The V and J genes are TRBV14 and TRBJ1-3; possibly TRBD1 for D (5 bases). The V and J ends lost 4 bases and 0 bases respectively, with 13 bases between them. The CDR3 sequence is 16 residues long. Germline V gene data show CDR1 as SGHDN and CDR2 as FVKESK. CDR3 protein: CASSPPGLLSGNTIYF. The CDR3 region has the DNA TGTGCCAGCAGCCCGCCGGGACTGCTCTCTGGAAACACCATATATTTT.

This chain connects TRBV5-1 to TRBJ1-1, with TRBD1 as a possible D gene (5 bases). CDR3 length: 14 amino acids. The germline V and J ends were trimmed by 0 bases and 4 bases, with 10 bases remaining between them. Germline values: CDR1 SGHRS, CDR2 YFSETQ. The CDR3 sequence is CASSLGGASTEAFF. The DNA of the CDR3 is TGCGCCAGCAGCTTGGGAGGGGCTAGCACTGAAGCTTTCTTT.

The chain has TRBV4-2 and TRBJ2-3; perhaps D is TRBD1 or TRBD2 (5 bases each). This CDR3 is 17 amino acids long. V was trimmed by 4 bases and J by 4 bases, leaving 21 bases between them. Germline CDR1 LGHNA, CDR2 YNFKEQ. The CDR3 region has the DNA TGTGCCAGCAGCCCGACGAGGGGAAGAAGCGGCCCAGATACGCAGTATTTT. Translating gives CASSPTRGRSGPDTQYF.

V gene TRBV5-5 combines with J gene TRBJ1-1; no clear D. Trimming took off 0 bases at V and 4 bases at J, with 7 bases between the two ends. The germline V gene encodes CDR1 SGHKS and CDR2 YYEKEE (reference sequence). This CDR3 contains 13 residues. The CDR3 region is CASSLVVGTEAFF. The CDR3, as DNA: TGTGCCAGCAGCTTGGTCGTCGGCACTGAAGCTTTCTTT. The variable domain in full, completed from reference TRBV5-5 and TRBJ1-1, reads DAGVTQSPTHLIKTRGQQVTLRCSPISGHKSVSWYQQVLGQGPQFIFQYYEKEERGRGNFPDRFSARQFPNYSSELNVNALLLGDSALYLCASSLVVGTEAFFGQGTRLTVV.

The V and J genes are TRBV7-2 and TRBJ2-3; D is unclear. Germline V gene data show CDR1 as SGHTA and CDR2 as FQGNSA. Trimming removed 7 bases at V and 0 bases at J, with 14 bases between. CDR3 length equals 15 residues. The CDR3 DNA reads TGTGCCAGCACCCAGACTTTCTCTAGCACAGATACGCAGTATTTT. Its translation is CASTQTFSSTDTQYF.

The chain is built from TRBV2 and TRBJ2-7, with TRBD2 matching 9 bases. The germline CDR1 and CDR2 sequences are SNHLY and FYNNEI. J was trimmed by 10 bases and V by 0 bases; bases with no gene match: 10. CDR3 length equals 15 residues. The DNA for the CDR3 is TGTGCCAGCAGTGAAGCGCTGGGACTAGCCTCTCCTCAGTACTTC. It translates to CASSEALGLASPQYF.

A note on this clone: One end of the junction varies from germline; a read error may be responsible. The rearrangement links TRBV7-9 to TRBJ2-7; D call uncertain. The germline gives CDR1 SEHNR, CDR2 FQNEAQ (reference sequence). The CDR3 is 12 residues long. In DNA form, the CDR3 reads TGTGCCAGCAGTTTAGGGCACCGGGAGCAGTACTTC. Protein sequence: CASSLGHREQYF.

The rearrangement uses TRBV10-2 and TRBJ1-2; D uncertain. The CDR3 has 14 residues. V was pared by 6 bases and J by 5 bases, with 16 bases between. Germline CDR1 WSHSY, CDR2 SAAADI. Written as DNA, the CDR3 is TGCGCCAGCAGCGGAGAGGTCTCGAGATATGGCTACACCTTC. This gives the protein CASSGEVSRYGYTF.

DNA of the CDR3: TGCGCCAGCAGCTTGGCACGTGGGGACGCTGAAGCTTTCTTT. Translation gives CASSLARGDAEAFF. V is TRBV5-1 and J is TRBJ1-1; possibly TRBD1 for D (5 bases). Germline assignment: CDR1 SGHRS and CDR2 YFSETQ. The CDR3 spans 14 residues. V lost 0 bases and J 6 bases, leaving 12 bases between the germline ends.

The rearrangement joins TRBV13 to TRBJ2-1; 7 bases line up with TRBD2. Per the germline V gene, CDR1 is PRHDT and CDR2 is FYEKMQ (reference sequence). CDR3 size: 14 residues. Trimming at V came to 4 bases and at J to 5 bases, leaving 5 bases not matched to a gene. In DNA form, the CDR3 reads TGTGCCAGCAGCTCCCAGCGGGAACACAATGAGCAGTTCTTC. Translated: CASSSQREHNEQFF. Complete variable domain (other parts from reference TRBV13 and TRBJ2-1): AAGVIQSPRHLIKEKRETATLKCYPIPRHDTVYWYQQGPGQDPQFLISFYEKMQSDKGSIPDRFSAQQFSDYHSELNMSSLELGDSALYFCASSSQREHNEQFFGPGTRLTVL.

Here the CDR3 DNA reads TGTGCCAGCAGTGACGGGCCTAACTATGGCTACACCTTC. Protein sequence: CASSDGPNYGYTF. The V and J genes are TRBV6-4 and TRBJ1-2; D gene ambiguous. This CDR3 is built from 13 residues. V lost 2 bases, J lost 0 bases, and 4 bases lay in between. Germline V gene data show CDR1 as MRHNA and CDR2 as SNTAGT.

This sequence joins TRBV19 and TRBJ2-2; TRBD2 agrees at 7 bases. V lost 2 bases to trimming and J lost 3 bases; unmatched junction nucleotides: 12. The germline V gene has CDR1 LNHDA and CDR2 SQIVND (reference sequence). The CDR3 extends over 18 amino acids. The CDR3 region is CASSITGRGRADTGELFF. DNA of the CDR3: TGTGCCAGTAGTATAACGGGGCGAGGGAGGGCCGACACCGGGGAGCTGTTTTTT.

The genes are TRBV7-6 and TRBJ1-2; TRBD1 agrees at 9 bases. This CDR3 has 15 residues. Germline V gives CDR1 SGHVS, CDR2 FNYEAQ. V dropped 5 bases and J dropped 0; count of bases not matched to a gene: 4. CDR3 sequence (DNA): TGTGCCAGCAGCCTAGGACAGGGGTCTAACTATGGCTACACCTTC. Amino acid sequence: CASSLGQGSNYGYTF.

This CDR3 reads CASSLVYMNTEAFF. In nucleotides, the CDR3 is TGTGCCAGCAGCTTAGTGTACATGAACACTGAAGCTTTCTTT. This chain uses TRBV7-2 with TRBJ1-1, with D uncertain. The CDR3 length is 14 residues. Trimming removed 1 base at V and 0 bases at J, with 6 bases between. The V gene's germline CDR1 is SGHTA and CDR2 FQGNSA.

The CDR3 loop reads CASSLRRRDGAGGYTF. CDR3 nucleotide sequence: TGTGCCAGCAGCTTAAGGAGGAGGGACGGCGCGGGCGGCTACACCTTC. The chain joins TRBV7-9 to TRBJ1-2; D might be TRBD1 (5 bases). The length of the CDR3 is 16 residues. Germline V gene lookup returns CDR1 SEHNR and CDR2 FQNEAQ (reference sequence). The germline V and J ends were trimmed by 2 bases and 8 bases, with 21 bases remaining between them.

V gene TRBV12-3 or TRBV12-4 combines with J gene TRBJ1-2, with 7 bases matching TRBD1. Trimming cost V 5 bases and J 6 bases; bases outside gene matches: 3. This CDR3 is built from 12 residues. The CDR3 DNA is TGTGCCAGCAGTGACAGGGTTCATGGCTACACCTTC. Its translation is CASSDRVHGYTF.

The genes are TRBV30 and TRBJ2-7; tentatively, D is TRBD2 (5 bases). Germline V gives CDR1 GTSNPN, CDR2 SVGIG (reference sequence). The CDR3 consists of 14 residues. V was clipped by 0 bases and J by 4 bases, with 13 bases between them. The chain's CDR3 is CAWSVSLGEYEQYF. The CDR3 DNA is TGTGCCTGGAGTGTATCACTTGGGGAGTACGAGCAGTACTTC. Supplemented by reference TRBV30 and TRBJ2-7, the full variable domain reads SQTIHQWPATLVQPVGSPLSLECTVEGTSNPNLYWYRQAAGRGLQLLFYSVGIGQISSEVPQNLSASRPQDRQFILSSKKLLLSDSGFYLCAWSVSLGEYEQYFGPGTRLTVT.

The chain carries TRBV18 and TRBJ2-3; D may match TRBD1 or TRBD2 (5 bases each). Trimming took 4 bases from V and 2 from J, leaving 16 bases between them. Germline V gene data show CDR1 as KGHSH and CDR2 as LQKENI. The CDR3 contains 16 residues. CDR3 in DNA: TGTGCCAGCTCACGAAATAACGGGGCCAACACAGATACGCAGTATTTT. Encoded protein: CASSRNNGANTDTQYF.

The chain has TRBV5-6 and TRBJ2-5; D is undetermined. This CDR3 region has 14 residues. Trimming took 2 bases from V and 2 from J, leaving 10 bases between them. Looked up from germline, CDR1 is SGHDT and CDR2 is YYEEEE. CDR3 amino acids: CASSFLDGQETQYF. The CDR3 bases are TGTGCCAGCAGCTTCTTGGACGGGCAAGAGACCCAGTACTTC.

The chain couples TRBV18 to TRBJ1-6; D is uncertain. The germline V and J ends were trimmed by 3 bases and 15 bases, with 15 bases remaining between them. Looked up from germline, CDR1 is KGHSH and CDR2 is LQKENI. This CDR3 has 13 amino acids. The CDR3: CASSPTASSDLHF. The CDR3 nucleotides are TGTGCCAGCTCACCGACGGCTTCCTCGGACCTCCACTTT.